These 4 T cell receptor beta chains came from one sample sequenced in a study of cytomegalovirus exposure and HLA in healthy donors (dated by TCRdb to the late 2010s). Receptor amplification or capture employed the immunoSEQ multiplex PCR assay. The multiplex PCR relied on a mix of 60 forward primers for TCR Vbeta segments and 13 reverse primers for TCR Jbeta segments. TCRdb took this table from immuneACCESS and kept in-frame rearrangements with V and J called. Such tables lack part of the clones; where checked against another copy, unresolved V genes explain under half of the gap, and the rest is unexplained. Here the sample has about 230,000 clones; 80% to 90% occur a single time. The biggest ten clones account for 0.9% to 1.1% of the sample. Source material: PBMCs. The source is a woman younger than 30 in good health and CMV-seronegative.

The gene calls are TRBV6-1 and TRBJ2-3; 10 bases agree with TRBD2. Germline V gene lookup returns CDR1 MNHNS and CDR2 SASEGT. V was pared by 4 bases and J by 3 bases, with 1 base of the junction left unmatched. The CDR3 runs 14 residues. CDR3 amino acids: CASSGAGGTDTQYF. Here the CDR3 DNA reads TGTGCCAGCAGTGGAGCGGGGGGGACAGATACGCAGTATTTT.

The chain employs TRBV7-9 and TRBJ1-4; no clear D. Trimming removed 5 bases from V and 0 bases from J, with 10 bases in between. Germline CDR1 is SEHNR and CDR2 is FQNEAQ (reference sequence). The CDR3 runs 15 residues. Here the CDR3 DNA reads TGTGCCAGCAGCCTCCAACACACAACTAATGAAAAACTGTTTTTT. This translates into CASSLQHTTNEKLFF. Together with reference TRBV7-9 and TRBJ1-4, the CDR3 gives the full variable domain: DTGVSQNPRHKITKRGQNVTFRCDPISEHNRLYWYRQTLGQGPEFLTYFQNEAQLEKSRLLSDRFSAERPKGSFSTLEIQRTEQGDSAMYLCASSLQHTTNEKLFFGSGTQLSVL.

CDR3 region: CASRPNRGIFSQPQHF. CDR3 DNA: TGTGCCAGCAGGCCGAACAGGGGGATTTTCAGTCAGCCCCAGCATTTT. The chain is built from TRBV11-1 and TRBJ1-5, with TRBD1 matching over 8 bases. The CDR3 extends over 16 amino acids. Germline-derived CDR1 and CDR2 are SGHAT and FQDESV (reference sequence). The V gene end was trimmed by 6 bases and the J gene end by 6 bases; junction bases not matched to a gene: 13.

Details on this clone: Within the sample, other DNA sequences also encode this same CDR3. This chain joins TRBV18 and TRBJ2-5; no reliable D call. The germline V and J ends were trimmed by 1 base and 2 bases, with 5 bases remaining between them. Germline CDR1 and CDR2: KGHSH and LQKENI. This CDR3 is built from 13 residues. Here the CDR3 reads CASSPLQQETQYF. The CDR3 coding sequence is TGTGCCAGCTCACCACTACAGCAAGAGACCCAGTACTTC.